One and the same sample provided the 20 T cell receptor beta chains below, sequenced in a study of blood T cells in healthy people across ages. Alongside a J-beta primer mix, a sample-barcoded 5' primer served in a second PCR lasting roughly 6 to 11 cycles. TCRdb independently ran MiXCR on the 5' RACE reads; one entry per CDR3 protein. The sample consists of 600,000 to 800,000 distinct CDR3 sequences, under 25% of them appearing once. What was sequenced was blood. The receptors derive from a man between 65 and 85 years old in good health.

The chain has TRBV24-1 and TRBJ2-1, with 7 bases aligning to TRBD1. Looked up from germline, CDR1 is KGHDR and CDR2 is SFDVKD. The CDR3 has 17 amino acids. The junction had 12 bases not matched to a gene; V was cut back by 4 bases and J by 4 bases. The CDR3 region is CATSEYLGTETYNEQFF. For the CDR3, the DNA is TGTGCCACCAGTGAATATCTCGGGACAGAGACATACAATGAGCAGTTCTTC.

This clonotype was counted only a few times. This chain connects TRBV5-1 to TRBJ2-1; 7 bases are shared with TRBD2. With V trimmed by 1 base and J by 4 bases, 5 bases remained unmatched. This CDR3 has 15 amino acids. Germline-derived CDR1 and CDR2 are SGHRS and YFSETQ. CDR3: CASSLSGDVYNEQFF. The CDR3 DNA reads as TGCGCCAGCAGCTTGAGCGGGGATGTTTACAATGAGCAGTTCTTC. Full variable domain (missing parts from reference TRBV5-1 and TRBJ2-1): KAGVTQTPRYLIKTRGQQVTLSCSPISGHRSVSWYQQTPGQGLQFLFEYFSETQRNKGNFPGRFSGRQFSNSRSEMNVSTLELGDSALYLCASSLSGDVYNEQFFGPGTRLTVL.

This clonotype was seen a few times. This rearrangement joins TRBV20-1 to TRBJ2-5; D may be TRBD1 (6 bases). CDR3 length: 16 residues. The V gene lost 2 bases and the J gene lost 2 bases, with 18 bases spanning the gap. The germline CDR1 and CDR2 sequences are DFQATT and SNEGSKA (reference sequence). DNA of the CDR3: TGCAGTGCTAGAACCAACGGACAGAAGAAACAAGAGACCCAGTACTTC. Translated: CSARTNGQKKQETQYF.

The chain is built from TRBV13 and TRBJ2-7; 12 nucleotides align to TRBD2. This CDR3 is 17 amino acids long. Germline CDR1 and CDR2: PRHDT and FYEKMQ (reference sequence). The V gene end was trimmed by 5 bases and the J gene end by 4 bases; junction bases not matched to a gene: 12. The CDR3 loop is CASSLQATSGSTYEQYF. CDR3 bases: TGTGCCAGCAGCCTCCAAGCGACTAGCGGGAGCACTTACGAGCAGTACTTC.

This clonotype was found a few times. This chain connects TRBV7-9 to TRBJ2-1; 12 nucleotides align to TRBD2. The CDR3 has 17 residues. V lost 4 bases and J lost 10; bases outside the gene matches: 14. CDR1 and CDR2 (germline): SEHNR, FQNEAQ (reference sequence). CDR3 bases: TGTGCCAGCAGCTCCAGCTTCGGACTAGCGGGATTGGGGGAGCAGTTCTTC. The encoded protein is CASSSSFGLAGLGEQFF.

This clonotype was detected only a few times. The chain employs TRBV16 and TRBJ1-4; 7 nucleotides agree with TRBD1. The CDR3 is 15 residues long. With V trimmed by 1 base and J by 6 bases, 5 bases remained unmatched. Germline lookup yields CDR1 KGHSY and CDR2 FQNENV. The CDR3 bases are TGTGCCAGCAGCCAATTCTCCGGGACAGATGAAAAACTGTTTTTT. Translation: CASSQFSGTDEKLFF.

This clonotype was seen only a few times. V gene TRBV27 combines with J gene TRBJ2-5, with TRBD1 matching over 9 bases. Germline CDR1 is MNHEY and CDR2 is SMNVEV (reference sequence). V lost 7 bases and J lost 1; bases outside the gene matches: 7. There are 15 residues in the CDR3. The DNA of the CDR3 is TGTGCCAGCAACAGGGGGCCCTACCCCCAAGAGACCCAGTACTTC. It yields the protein CASNRGPYPQETQYF.

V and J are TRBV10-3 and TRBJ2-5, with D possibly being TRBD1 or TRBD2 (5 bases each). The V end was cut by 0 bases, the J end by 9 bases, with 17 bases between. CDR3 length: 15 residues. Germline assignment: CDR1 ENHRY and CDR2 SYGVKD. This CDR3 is CAISESPSAVGAQYF. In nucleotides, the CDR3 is TGTGCCATCAGTGAGTCCCCTTCGGCGGTGGGGGCCCAGTACTTC.

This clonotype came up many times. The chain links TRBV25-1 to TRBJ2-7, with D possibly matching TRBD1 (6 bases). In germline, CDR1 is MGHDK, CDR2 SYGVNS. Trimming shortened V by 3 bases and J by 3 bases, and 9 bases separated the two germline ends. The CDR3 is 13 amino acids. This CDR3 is CASSDRGYYEQYF. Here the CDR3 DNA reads TGTGCCAGCAGTGACAGGGGTTACTACGAGCAGTACTTC.

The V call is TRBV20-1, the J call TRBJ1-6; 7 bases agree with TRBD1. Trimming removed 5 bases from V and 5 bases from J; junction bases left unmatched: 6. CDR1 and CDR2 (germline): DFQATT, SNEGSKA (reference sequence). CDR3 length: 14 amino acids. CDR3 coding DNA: TGCAGTGCTTCCTGGGGGACAGATAATTCACCCCTCCACTTT. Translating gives CSASWGTDNSPLHF.

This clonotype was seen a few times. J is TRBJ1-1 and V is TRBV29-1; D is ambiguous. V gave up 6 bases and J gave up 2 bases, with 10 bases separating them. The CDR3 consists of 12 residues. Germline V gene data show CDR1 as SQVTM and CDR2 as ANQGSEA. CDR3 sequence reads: CSVIRVNTEAFF. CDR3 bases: TGCAGCGTGATCCGTGTAAACACTGAAGCTTTCTTT. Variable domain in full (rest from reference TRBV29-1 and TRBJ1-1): SAVISQKPSRDICQRGTSLTIQCQVDSQVTMMFWYRQQPGQSLTLIATANQGSEATYESGFVIDKFPISRPNLTFSTLTVSNMSPEDSSIYLCSVIRVNTEAFFGQGTRLTVV.

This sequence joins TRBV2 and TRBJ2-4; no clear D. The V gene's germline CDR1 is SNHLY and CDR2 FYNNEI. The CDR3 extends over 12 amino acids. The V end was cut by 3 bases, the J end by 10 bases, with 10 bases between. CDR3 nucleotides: TGTGCCAGCAGTGATGGTTCGAGGATTCAGTACTTC. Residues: CASSDGSRIQYF.

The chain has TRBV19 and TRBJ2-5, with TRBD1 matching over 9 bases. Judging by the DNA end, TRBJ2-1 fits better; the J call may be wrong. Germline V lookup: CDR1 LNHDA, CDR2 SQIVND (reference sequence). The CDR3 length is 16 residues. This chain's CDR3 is CASTESTGQGYNEQFF. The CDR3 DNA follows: TGTGCCAGTACTGAGAGCACGGGACAGGGTTACAATGAGCAGTTCTTC.

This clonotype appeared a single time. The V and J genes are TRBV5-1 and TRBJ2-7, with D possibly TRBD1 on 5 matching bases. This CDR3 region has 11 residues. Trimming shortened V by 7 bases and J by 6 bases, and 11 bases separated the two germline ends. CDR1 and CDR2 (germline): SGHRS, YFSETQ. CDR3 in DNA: TGCGCCAGCGGCACAGGTTCCGAGCAGTACTTC. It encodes CASGTGSEQYF.

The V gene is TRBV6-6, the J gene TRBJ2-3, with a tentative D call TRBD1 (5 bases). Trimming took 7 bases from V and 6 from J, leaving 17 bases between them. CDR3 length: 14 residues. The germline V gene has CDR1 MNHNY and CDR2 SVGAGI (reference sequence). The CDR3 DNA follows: TGTGCCAGCAAGAGGCAGGGAAGTACGGATACGCAGTATTTT. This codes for CASKRQGSTDTQYF.

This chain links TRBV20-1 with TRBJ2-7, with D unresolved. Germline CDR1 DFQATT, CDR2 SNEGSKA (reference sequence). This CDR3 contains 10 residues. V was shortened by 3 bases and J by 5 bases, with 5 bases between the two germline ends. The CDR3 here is CSARTNEQYF. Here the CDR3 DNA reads TGCAGTGCTAGGACGAACGAGCAGTACTTC.

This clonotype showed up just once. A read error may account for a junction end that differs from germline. The CDR3 DNA is TGCGCCAGCAGCTCTACAGGTTTCTCTGGGGCCAACCTCCTGACTTTC. This sequence encodes CASSSTGFSGANLLTF. This chain joins TRBV5-1 and TRBJ2-6, with D possibly TRBD1 on 5 matching bases. The CDR3 loop spans 16 amino acids. Germline loops: CDR1 SGHRS, CDR2 YFSETQ.

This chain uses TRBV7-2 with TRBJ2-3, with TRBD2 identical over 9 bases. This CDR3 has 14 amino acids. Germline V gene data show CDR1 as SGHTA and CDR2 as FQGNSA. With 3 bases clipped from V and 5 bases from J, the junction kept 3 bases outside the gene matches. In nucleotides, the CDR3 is TGTGCCAGCAGCTTGGGACTAGCCCTAGATACGCAGTATTTT. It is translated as CASSLGLALDTQYF. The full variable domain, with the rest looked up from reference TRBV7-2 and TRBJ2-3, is GAGVSQSPSNKVTEKGKDVELRCDPISGHTALYWYRQSLGQGLEFLIYFQGNSAPDKSGLPSDRFSAERTGGSVSTLTIQRTQQEDSAVYLCASSLGLALDTQYFGPGTRLTVL.

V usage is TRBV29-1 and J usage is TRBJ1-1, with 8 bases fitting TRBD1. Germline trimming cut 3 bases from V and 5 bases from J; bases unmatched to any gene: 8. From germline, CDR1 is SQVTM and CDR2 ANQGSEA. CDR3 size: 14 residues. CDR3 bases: TGCAGCGTTGAGGACAGGGAAAGGGGGACTGAAGCTTTCTTT. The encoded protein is CSVEDRERGTEAFF. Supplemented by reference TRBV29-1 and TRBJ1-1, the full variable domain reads SAVISQKPSRDICQRGTSLTIQCQVDSQVTMMFWYRQQPGQSLTLIATANQGSEATYESGFVIDKFPISRPNLTFSTLTVSNMSPEDSSIYLCSVEDRERGTEAFFGQGTRLTVV.

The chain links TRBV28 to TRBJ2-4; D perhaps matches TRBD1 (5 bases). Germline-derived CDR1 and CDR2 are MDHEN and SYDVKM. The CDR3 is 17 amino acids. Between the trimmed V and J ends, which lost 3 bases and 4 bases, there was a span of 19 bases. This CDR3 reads CASSFPIRAGGKNIQYF. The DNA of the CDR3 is TGTGCCAGCAGTTTCCCCATCAGGGCAGGCGGAAAAAACATTCAGTACTTC.